This T cell receptor (beta chain) was documented in a study of blood T cells in healthy people across ages. The second PCR ran roughly 6 to 11 cycles with a sample-barcoded 5' primer and J-beta primers. TCRdb re-called the 5' RACE reads through MiXCR, storing one row per CDR3 protein. The sample contains 500,000 to 550,000 distinct CDR3 sequences, about 25% of which appear only once. The V gene's germline CDR1 is MNHEY and CDR2 SMNVEV (reference sequence). The length of the CDR3 is 19 residues. The V gene end was trimmed by 2 bases and the J gene end by 0 bases; junction bases not matched to a gene: 5. This clonotype appeared a few times. These records were also assigned to another study, of T cells of mothers and their children. From that paper: Mothers and children who were related shared slightly more overlap than unrelated pairs, but not significantly more.

The sequence came from a boy younger than 18 in good health. V and J are TRBV27 and TRBJ2-6; 12 bases map to TRBD2. Sequencing input: blood. CDR3 residues: CASSLLPGLAGSGANVLTF. The CDR3 DNA reads TGTGCCAGCAGTTTACTACCGGGACTAGCGGGCTCTGGGGCCAACGTCCTGACTTTC.